This TCR beta chain is from a study of blood T cell repertoires in COVID-19. Study-level information: Samples taken during acute and convalescent COVID-19 were collected in the United States, Italy and Spain. The analysed material was cDNA or gDNA that came from T cells, B-cell-depleted T cells, or PBMCs.

Original handling: Counts of nucleated cells, estimated from reference gene primer amplification, were obtained. Generated by immunoSEQ multiplex PCR, the TCRdb table keeps only in-frame clones and is missing some. That table furnishes V, J and clone size, whereas the DNA furnished D and trimming. The sample holds roughly 100,000 clones, around 90% seen once. The V gene end was trimmed by 6 bases and the J gene end by 0 bases; junction bases not matched to a gene: 8. The CDR3 sequence is 15 residues long. Germline V CDR1 and CDR2: SQVTM, ANQGSEA. The source is a middle-aged man with active or convalescent COVID-19. The sequenced sample consisted of peripheral blood. The V call is TRBV29-1, the J call TRBJ1-5; TRBD1 agrees at 7 bases. The CDR3 DNA sequence: TGCAGCGTCGGACTTGGGACAGCTAGCAATCAGCCCCAGCATTTT. Translated: CSVGLGTASNQPQHF. Drawing the rest from reference TRBV29-1 and TRBJ1-5, the complete variable domain is SAVISQKPSRDICQRGTSLTIQCQVDSQVTMMFWYRQQPGQSLTLIATANQGSEATYESGFVIDKFPISRPNLTFSTLTVSNMSPEDSSIYLCSVGLGTASNQPQHFGDGTRLSIL.